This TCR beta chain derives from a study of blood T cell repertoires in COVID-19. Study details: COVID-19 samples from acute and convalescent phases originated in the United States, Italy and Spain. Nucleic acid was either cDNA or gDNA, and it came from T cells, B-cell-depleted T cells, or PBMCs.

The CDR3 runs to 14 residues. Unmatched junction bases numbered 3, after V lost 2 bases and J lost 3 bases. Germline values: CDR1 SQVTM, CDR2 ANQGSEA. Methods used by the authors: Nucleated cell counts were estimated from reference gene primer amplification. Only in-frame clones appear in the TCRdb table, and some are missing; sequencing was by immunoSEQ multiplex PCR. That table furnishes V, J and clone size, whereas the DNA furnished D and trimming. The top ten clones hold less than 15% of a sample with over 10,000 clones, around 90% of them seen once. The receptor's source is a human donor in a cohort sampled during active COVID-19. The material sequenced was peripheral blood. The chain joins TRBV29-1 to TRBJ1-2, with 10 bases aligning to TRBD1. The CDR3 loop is CSVERGQGYYGYTF. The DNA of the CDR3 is TGCAGCGTTGAAAGGGGACAGGGGTACTATGGCTACACCTTC.